The rows below give T cell receptor beta chains drawn from one sample of a study of T cell clones after liver transplantation. The assay was immunoSEQ multiplex PCR, and TCRdb's table has in-frame clones only and misses some. In the table there are 45,000 to 60,000 clones, approximately 77% of which are singletons. The source was CD4+ T cells from blood, collected at the 22-month timepoint. The receptors here all came from a human patient who received a liver transplant. Some of these T cells may belong to the graft donor. Both conserved end residues are part of each CDR3. A D gene is named only where the DNA matches it firmly. Size is omitted from some rows. Given values are once, few, many or a class for expanded clones.

CDR3 DNA	CDR3 protein	J gene	D gene	clone size	V gene
TGTGCCAGCAGTTCCCCACTGAGTCGGGGAAACATTCAGTACTTC	CASSSPLSRGNIQYF	TRBJ2-4	.	.	TRBV6-1
TGCGCCAGCAGCTTGGATATCCCGGAGGGCTACACCTTC	CASSLDIPEGYTF	TRBJ1-2	.	few	TRBV5-1
TGTGCCAGCAGCCCCCTAGGGAGCAAAGCAGATACGCAGTATTTT	CASSPLGSKADTQYF	TRBJ2-3	.	few	TRBV7-2
TGTGCCAGCAGTGAATTTAGGACAACGAGCTCCTACGAGCAGTACTTC	CASSEFRTTSSYEQYF	TRBJ2-7	.	once	TRBV6-1
TGCGCCAGCAGCCAAGGACCCTTGGGGACGGTGAACACTGAAGCTTTCTTT	CASSQGPLGTVNTEAFF	TRBJ1-1	.	.	TRBV4-1
TGTGCCAGCAGCTTAGGTCTCCGGGGGCCCGACACTGAAGCTTTCTTT	CASSLGLRGPDTEAFF	TRBJ1-1	.	.	TRBV11-2
TGTGCCGCAGGGACGAGCGGGGGGATGGATACGCAGTATTTT	CAAGTSGGMDTQYF	TRBJ2-3	TRBD2	.	TRBV6-1
TGTGCCAGCAGTTCCCCACCTTGGGACGGCTACACCTTC	CASSSPPWDGYTF	TRBJ1-2	.	.	TRBV28
TGTGCCAGCAGCCGGACAGGGGGCGAATGGGCTTTCTTT	CASSRTGGEWAFF	TRBJ1-1	TRBD1	.	TRBV7-3
TGTGCCAGCTCAACGGGCTTCTATGGCTACACCTTC	CASSTGFYGYTF	TRBJ1-2	.	.	TRBV18
TGTGCCAGCAGCTTGGGCAGAAGCACAGATACGCAGTATTTT	CASSLGRSTDTQYF	TRBJ2-3	.	.	TRBV11-3
TGCGCCAGCAGCCAGAGGAGGGGTCAGGGGATCACAGATACGCAGTATTTT	CASSQRRGQGITDTQYF	TRBJ2-3	.	.	TRBV5-1
TGTGCCAGCAGCTTCGGCTCTGGAAACACCATATATTTT	CASSFGSGNTIYF	TRBJ1-3	.	.	TRBV5-6
TGTGCCAGCCGAACTAGCGGGGACACCGGGGAGCTGTTTTTT	CASRTSGDTGELFF	TRBJ2-2	TRBD2	.	TRBV6-5
TGTGCCATCAAGACAGTGAACACTGAAGCTTTCTTT	CAIKTVNTEAFF	TRBJ1-1	.	.	TRBV10-3
TGTGCCAGCAGCTTAGCGGGGGGGCTAGTATACGAGCAGTACTTC	CASSLAGGLVYEQYF	TRBJ2-7	.	.	TRBV7-2
TGTGCCAGCAGTATCCAGACAGAGGGGAACACTGAAGCTTTCTTT	CASSIQTEGNTEAFF	TRBJ1-1	.	.	TRBV28
TGTGCCAGCTCTCAGGACTCAATCTCTGGAAACACCATATATTTT	CASSQDSISGNTIYF	TRBJ1-3	.	.	TRBV18
TGTGCCAGCAGCCCGGGACAGGGAGTGTTCGGAACTAATGAAAAACTGTTTTTT	CASSPGQGVFGTNEKLFF	TRBJ1-4	TRBD1	.	TRBV27
TGTGCCAGCAGTGGGGGGGGCTATCCGAACACTGAAGCTTTCTTT	CASSGGGYPNTEAFF	TRBJ1-1	.	few	TRBV28
TGTGCCAGTAGGAGGGGGCCTATTGAGCAGTTCTTC	CASRRGPIEQFF	TRBJ2-1	TRBD1	.	TRBV19
TGTGCCAGCAGTTTAAATAAGGGGGGGGACACCGGGGAGCTGTTTTTT	CASSLNKGGDTGELFF	TRBJ2-2	.	few	TRBV27
TGTGCCAGCAGCAAAGAAACAGGGAGGAACTACGAGCAGTACTTC	CASSKETGRNYEQYF	TRBJ2-7	.	.	TRBV21-1
TGTGCCAGCAGTGTGGGGGCAGATACGCAGTATTTT	CASSVGADTQYF	TRBJ2-3	.	.	TRBV6-1
TGTGCCTGGAAAGTTGCCGGGGAGCTGTTTTTT	CAWKVAGELFF	TRBJ2-2	.	.	TRBV30
TGTGCCAGCAGTGAAGGCCGGAACACCGGGGAGCTGTTTTTT	CASSEGRNTGELFF	TRBJ2-2	.	.	TRBV2
TGTGCCAGCTATTCCCGGGGGGCAGGCTCTAACTATGGCTACACCTTC	CASYSRGAGSNYGYTF	TRBJ1-2	.	.	TRBV28
TGTGCCACCAGCAGGGTCCCTTTGGGGGCAGCCCTTAATCAGCCCCAGCATTTT	CATSRVPLGAALNQPQHF	TRBJ1-5	.	few	TRBV15
TGTGCCAGCAGTCGGGACATTGCTAACTATGGCTACACCTTC	CASSRDIANYGYTF	TRBJ1-2	.	.	TRBV28
TGTGCCAGTATCCCGCTTAGCAATCAGCCCCAGCATTTT	CASIPLSNQPQHF	TRBJ1-5	.	.	TRBV19
TGTGCCAGCTCCCCAGCGGGGGGCGGAGCAGATACGCAGTATTTT	CASSPAGGGADTQYF	TRBJ2-3	TRBD2	.	TRBV18
TGTGCCAGCAGTTCTAACGAAGCAACTAATGAAAAACTGTTTTTT	CASSSNEATNEKLFF	TRBJ1-4	.	.	TRBV27
TGTGCCAGCCTAGCGGGGGGAGGGATCTCCTACAATGAGCAGTTCTTC	CASLAGGGISYNEQFF	TRBJ2-1	TRBD2	.	TRBV5-4
TGTGCCAGCAGCTTAGTTAGCGGGGGAACCTACGAGCAGTACTTC	CASSLVSGGTYEQYF	TRBJ2-7	TRBD2	.	TRBV7-6
TGTGCCAGCAGCTTAGGACGGACAGGGGGCACGTACGAGCAGTACTTC	CASSLGRTGGTYEQYF	TRBJ2-7	TRBD1	few	TRBV11-2
TGCGCCAGCAGCTTGGGTTTGGGACAGGACACAGATACGCAGTATTTT	CASSLGLGQDTDTQYF	TRBJ2-3	TRBD1	.	TRBV5-1
TGCAGCGCCCAGGACAGCTACGAGCAGTACTTC	CSAQDSYEQYF	TRBJ2-7	.	.	TRBV29-1
TGTGCCAGCAGCTTACACCGGGACATTAATGGCTACACCTTC	CASSLHRDINGYTF	TRBJ1-2	.	.	TRBV4-2
TGTGCCAGCAGTTCCGGGACTCTGAGCTCTGGAAACACCATATATTTT	CASSSGTLSSGNTIYF	TRBJ1-3	.	few	TRBV6-5
TGTGCCAGCAAAACCCCGACAGGGTTGAGTGAGCAGTTCTTC	CASKTPTGLSEQFF	TRBJ2-1	TRBD1	.	TRBV6-1
TGTGCCAGCAGCTTAGTGATAGCGGCGAACACCGGGGAGCTGTTTTTT	CASSLVIAANTGELFF	TRBJ2-2	.	.	TRBV7-9
TGTGCCATCAGTGAAGGGAAGCGGGGGGACACAGATACGCAGTATTTT	CAISEGKRGDTDTQYF	TRBJ2-3	TRBD2	.	TRBV10-3
TGTGCCAGCAGCTTAGCAGTAGGGCTATCGGCCACTGAAGCTTTCTTT	CASSLAVGLSATEAFF	TRBJ1-1	.	.	TRBV7-9
TGTGCCAGCAGCCCATCGGCCAAGGGCTATGGCTACACCTTC	CASSPSAKGYGYTF	TRBJ1-2	.	few	TRBV11-2
TGTGCCTCTCGGACAGGGAACACTGAAGCTTTCTTT	CASRTGNTEAFF	TRBJ1-1	TRBD1	few	TRBV30
TGTGCCAGCAGTGAGGGAGTCGGCTCGGGCTACACCTTC	CASSEGVGSGYTF	TRBJ1-2	.	.	TRBV6-5
TGCGCCAGCAAACGGGGGGGGACCCAAGAGACCCAGTACTTC	CASKRGGTQETQYF	TRBJ2-5	TRBD2	.	TRBV4-1
TGTGCCAGTAGTATGGGGACAGGGGCGGAGGAGCAGTACTTC	CASSMGTGAEEQYF	TRBJ2-7	TRBD1	.	TRBV19
TGTGCCAGCAGCCTTGGTTCCATGAACACTGAAGCTTTCTTT	CASSLGSMNTEAFF	TRBJ1-1	.	.	TRBV5-5
TGTGCCAGCGAACGACAGCTACCCGGGGAGCTGTTTTTT	CASERQLPGELFF	TRBJ2-2	.	.	TRBV28
TGCGCCAGCAGCTGGGACACAGGGGCCGTGGGAGCGGGGTCACCCCTCCACTTT	CASSWDTGAVGAGSPLHF	TRBJ1-6	TRBD1	.	TRBV5-1
TGTGCCAGCAGTGGGTCAGGAAGTCTTTCACCCCTCCACTTT	CASSGSGSLSPLHF	TRBJ1-6	.	few	TRBV2
TGTGCCAGCAGTGGGGGAGCCCGGACAGGCAAAAACATTCAGTACTTC	CASSGGARTGKNIQYF	TRBJ2-4	TRBD1	.	TRBV6-1